The 22 T cell receptor beta chains presented below share a single source sample, sequenced in a study of blood T cell repertoires in COVID-19. The table came from immunoSEQ multiplex PCR; TCRdb's copy has only in-frame clones and leaves some out. The sample holds roughly 92,000 clones, approximately 83% seen once. The specimen was peripheral blood. The receptors stem from a woman aged 80 or older with active or convalescent COVID-19.

The sample holds one count of this clone. J is TRBJ1-5 and V is TRBV7-2; 8 nucleotides match TRBD1. The V and J ends lost 5 bases and 5 bases, in that order; junction bases with no gene match: 2. Germline V gives CDR1 SGHTA, CDR2 FQGNSA. The CDR3 has 13 residues. CDR3 protein: CASSVDRDQPQHF. As DNA, the CDR3 is TGTGCCAGCAGCGTGGACAGGGATCAGCCCCAGCATTTT.

This chain uses TRBV28 with TRBJ2-3; TRBD2 matches 13 bases. With V trimmed by 2 bases and J by 5 bases, 4 bases remained unmatched. This CDR3 is built from 16 residues. CDR1 and CDR2 from the germline V gene are MDHEN and SYDVKM. CDR3 nucleotides: TGTGCCAGCAGTTTAGAACTAGCGGGGGGGGTAGATACGCAGTATTTT. This translates into CASSLELAGGVDTQYF.

The chain carries TRBV28 and TRBJ1-6; the D gene is possibly TRBD1 (5 bases). Germline CDR1 is MDHEN and CDR2 is SYDVKM. V was shortened by 7 bases and J by 7 bases, with 11 bases between the two germline ends. This CDR3 contains 13 residues. CDR3 residues: CASMSRANSPLHF. In nucleotides, the CDR3 is TGTGCCAGCATGAGCAGGGCGAATTCACCCCTCCACTTT.

The rearrangement joins TRBV28 to TRBJ2-7; TRBD2 aligns across 12 bases. The germline V gene has CDR1 MDHEN and CDR2 SYDVKM. V lost 6 bases, J lost 1 base, and 4 bases stayed unmatched. This CDR3 has 15 amino acids. The CDR3, as DNA: TGTGCCAGCAGGGACGGACTAGCGGGGTCCTACGAGCAGTACTTC. It yields the protein CASRDGLAGSYEQYF.

This sequence joins TRBV19 and TRBJ2-3; no firm D call. The CDR3 totals 12 residues. Germline V gene sequence: CDR1 LNHDA, CDR2 SQIVND (reference sequence). With 1 base removed from V and 10 bases from J, the gap between germline ends came to 9 bases. CDR3 nucleotide sequence: TGTGCCAGTAGTATAGTTGACCAGGCGCAGTATTTT. Translating it yields CASSIVDQAQYF.

The V call is TRBV7-7, the J call TRBJ2-3; tentatively, D is TRBD1 (6 bases). Germline CDR1 reads SSHAT; CDR2 reads FNYEAQ (reference sequence). The CDR3 extends over 17 amino acids. V lost 5 bases, J lost 0 bases, and 18 bases lay in between. In DNA form, the CDR3 reads TGTGCCAGCAGCCCCGTTTCTGGGGGCGTTAGCACAGATACGCAGTATTTT. Its translation: CASSPVSGGVSTDTQYF.

V is TRBV7-3 and J is TRBJ1-1, with 10 positions matching TRBD1. This CDR3 has 17 amino acids. The germline gives CDR1 SGHTA, CDR2 FQGTGA. With V trimmed by 2 bases and J by 7 bases, 13 bases remained unmatched. The CDR3 protein is CASSLHGTGQGNSEAFF. The CDR3 DNA sequence: TGTGCCAGCAGCTTACATGGTACGGGACAGGGGAATAGTGAAGCTTTCTTT.

The chain couples TRBV28 to TRBJ1-1; TRBD1 might be the D (5 bases). Germline V lookup: CDR1 MDHEN, CDR2 SYDVKM. This CDR3 is built from 17 residues. Trimming left V 2 bases short and J 4 bases short, with 20 bases between. DNA for the CDR3: TGTGCCAGCAGTTTAGGAGGGGCCCAGCCGGCCGTCACTGAAGCTTTCTTT. It codes for CASSLGGAQPAVTEAFF.

V is TRBV24-1 and J is TRBJ1-1; D possibly corresponds to TRBD1 (5 bases). Germline CDR1 reads KGHDR; CDR2 reads SFDVKD. Trimming left V 7 bases short and J 6 bases short, with 14 bases between. The CDR3 has 13 residues. The CDR3 coding sequence is TGTGCCACCAGGGAGGGACGGGGGGCTGAAGCTTTCTTT. This sequence encodes CATREGRGAEAFF.

J is TRBJ1-2 and V is TRBV5-1, with TRBD1 as a possible D gene (5 bases). The ends were cut back, 5 bases at V and 8 bases at J, with 10 bases in the middle. Germline CDR1 and CDR2: SGHRS and YFSETQ. There are 11 residues in the CDR3. As DNA, the CDR3 is TGCGCCAGCAGAGGGGTAGTCGGCTACACCTTC. Translating gives CASRGVVGYTF.

V and J are TRBV20-1 and TRBJ2-7; no firm D call. The CDR3 has 11 residues. The ends were cut back, 2 bases at V and 1 base at J, with 3 bases in the middle. Germline lookup yields CDR1 DFQATT and CDR2 SNEGSKA (reference sequence). The CDR3 loop reads CSARTSYEQYF. In DNA form, the CDR3 reads TGCAGTGCTAGAACATCCTACGAGCAGTACTTC.

The CDR3 nucleotides are TGTGCCAGCAGCCAAGTCGGCGGTTATGGCTACACCTTC. Translation: CASSQVGGYGYTF. This rearrangement joins TRBV3-1 (or the pseudogene TRBV3-2) to TRBJ1-2; D not certain. Germline V gene data show CDR1 as LGHDT and CDR2 as YNNKEL (reference sequence). The length of the CDR3 is 13 residues. V was clipped by 1 base and J by 5 bases, with 8 bases between them.

The CDR3 bases are TGCGCCAGCAGCTTGGGGACAGGGATCTACAATGAGCAGTTCTTC. It codes for CASSLGTGIYNEQFF. The chain combines TRBV5-1 with TRBJ2-1; 8 bases agree with TRBD1. CDR3 size: 15 residues. Germline CDR1 SGHRS, CDR2 YFSETQ. J gave up 3 bases and V 0 bases, and 2 bases lay outside the gene matches.

V usage is TRBV24-1 and J usage is TRBJ1-2; unclear D gene. The CDR3 length is 13 residues. The germline V gene has CDR1 KGHDR and CDR2 SFDVKD. The V end lost 1 base, the J end lost 8 bases, and 10 bases lay between the germline ends. CDR3 sequence reads: CATSDLSGFGYTF. CDR3 bases: TGTGCCACCAGTGATTTATCGGGATTCGGCTACACCTTC.

This clone was detected a few times. The genes are TRBV4-1 and TRBJ1-6; weak D call: TRBD1 (5 bases). Per the germline V gene, CDR1 is MGHRA and CDR2 is YSYEKL. The CDR3 has 17 residues. Trimming took 0 bases from V and 9 from J, leaving 18 bases between them. The DNA of the CDR3 is TGCGCCAGCAGCCAAGAGTTCGTCGGGGGTTGGCGTTCACCCCTCCACTTT. Translation gives CASSQEFVGGWRSPLHF.

This chain connects TRBV28 to TRBJ1-1, with D hard to call. CDR3 length equals 15 residues. V lost 6 bases, J lost 5 bases, and 19 bases lay in between. CDR1 is MDHEN, CDR2 SYDVKM, per germline. Here the CDR3 reads CASSLGGQIGTEAFF. CDR3 sequence (DNA): TGTGCCAGCAGCCTCGGTGGGCAAATTGGGACTGAAGCTTTCTTT.

The chain carries TRBV5-4 and TRBJ2-5; 9 bases fit TRBD2. J lost 2 bases, V lost 4 bases, and 3 bases had no gene match. Germline V gene data show CDR1 as SGHNT and CDR2 as YYREEE (reference sequence). This CDR3 spans 14 amino acids. The CDR3 here is CASSPGLAQETQYF. The CDR3 DNA is TGTGCCAGCAGCCCGGGACTAGCACAAGAGACCCAGTACTTC.

This clone occurred once. CDR3 region: CASSPGQEREQYF. The CDR3 coding sequence is TGTGCCAGCAGCCCAGGACAGGAACGCGAGCAGTACTTC. The chain uses TRBV5-6 and TRBJ2-7; TRBD1 aligns across 7 bases. Germline-derived CDR1 and CDR2 are SGHDT and YYEEEE. The V and J ends lost 4 bases and 6 bases, in that order; junction bases with no gene match: 7. CDR3 length: 13 amino acids.

The J gene is TRBJ2-5, the V gene TRBV11-3; a weak D match, TRBD2 (7 bases). The CDR3 covers 14 residues. Trimming removed 2 bases from V and 1 base from J, with 8 bases in between. CDR1 is SGHNT, CDR2 YENEEA, per germline. The CDR3 region is CASSLRGAQETQYF. The CDR3 coding sequence is TGTGCCAGCAGCTTACGGGGGGCCCAAGAGACCCAGTACTTC.

This chain links TRBV7-2 with TRBJ2-5, with D possibly TRBD2 on 7 matching bases. The V gene's germline CDR1 is SGHTA and CDR2 FQGNSA. V was cut by 6 bases and J by 4 bases, with 12 bases left in between. The CDR3 contains 13 residues. The CDR3 protein is CASRWGGPETQYF. The CDR3 DNA reads as TGTGCCAGCAGGTGGGGGGGCCCAGAGACCCAGTACTTC.

This chain's CDR3 is CASSFGDQPQHF. CDR3 DNA: TGTGCCAGCAGCTTCGGGGATCAGCCCCAGCATTTT. The chain couples TRBV7-9 to TRBJ1-5, with no clear D. The V end was cut by 3 bases, the J end by 5 bases, with 5 bases between. Germline V gene lookup returns CDR1 SEHNR and CDR2 FQNEAQ (reference sequence). The CDR3 length is 12 residues.

This clone has just one count. CDR3 bases: TGCGCCAGCAGCTGGTCGTCCAGGAACACTGAAGCTTTCTTT. Translation gives CASSWSSRNTEAFF. The V and J genes are TRBV5-1 and TRBJ1-1, with no clear D. The CDR3 covers 14 residues. With 3 bases removed from V and 1 base from J, the gap between germline ends came to 10 bases. CDR1 and CDR2 from the germline V gene are SGHRS and YFSETQ.